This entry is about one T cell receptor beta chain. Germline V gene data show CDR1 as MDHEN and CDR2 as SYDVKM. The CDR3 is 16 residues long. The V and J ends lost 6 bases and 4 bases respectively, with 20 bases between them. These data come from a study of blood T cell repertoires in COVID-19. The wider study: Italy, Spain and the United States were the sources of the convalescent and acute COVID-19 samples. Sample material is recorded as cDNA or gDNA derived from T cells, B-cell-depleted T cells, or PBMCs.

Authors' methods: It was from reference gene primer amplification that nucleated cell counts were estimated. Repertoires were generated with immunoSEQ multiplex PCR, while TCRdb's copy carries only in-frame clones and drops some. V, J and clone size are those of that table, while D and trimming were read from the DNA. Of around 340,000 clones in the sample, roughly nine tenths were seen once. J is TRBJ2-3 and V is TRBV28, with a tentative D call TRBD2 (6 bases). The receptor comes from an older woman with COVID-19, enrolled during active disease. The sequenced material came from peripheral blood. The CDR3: CASSPLPTPGADTQYF. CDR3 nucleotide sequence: TGTGCCAGCAGCCCTCTTCCGACTCCGGGGGCAGATACGCAGTATTTT.